Listed here are 10 T cell receptor beta chains from one sample, sequenced in a study of T cell responses to AZD1222 COVID-19 vaccine (dated by TCRdb to the early 2020s). The sample's time point, from its label and the paper: baseline before first vaccination. The library was prepared using the immunoSEQ multiplex PCR assay. What TCRdb holds here is the immuneACCESS table cut down to in-frame rearrangements. Part of the clones is not present; checked against another copy, under half of the missing clones reflect an unresolved V gene, and the others are unexplained. Recorded for this sample are about 110,000 clones; 88% of them occurred a single time. The ten largest make up roughly 1.5% of the sample. The sequenced sample was peripheral blood, obtained on day 0 of AZD1222 vaccination. These receptors came from an adult in good health.

The chain couples TRBV5-1 to TRBJ2-3, with 8 positions matching TRBD1. The J segment lost 3 bases and the V segment lost 0 bases, leaving 0 bases of the junction unmatched. Per the germline V gene, CDR1 is SGHRS and CDR2 is YFSETQ. This CDR3 has 14 residues. The CDR3 coding sequence is TGCGCCAGCAGCTTGGGGGACAGGACAGATACGCAGTATTTT. This sequence encodes CASSLGDRTDTQYF.

The chain uses TRBV9 and TRBJ2-1, with unresolved D. Germline CDR1 is SGDLS and CDR2 is YYNGEE. The CDR3 consists of 14 residues. Trimming pared 4 bases from V and 3 bases from J, leaving 11 bases between. CDR3: CASSSLTYYNEQFF. Here the CDR3 DNA reads TGTGCCAGCAGCTCCTTGACATACTACAATGAGCAGTTCTTC.

The chain links TRBV7-8 to TRBJ1-2; the match to TRBD1 covers 7 bases. The CDR3 spans 14 residues. Germline V gene lookup returns CDR1 SGHVS and CDR2 FQNEAQ. Trimming cost V 5 bases and J 5 bases; bases outside gene matches: 8. The chain's CDR3 is CASSLTGRTYGYTF. The CDR3 region has the DNA TGTGCCAGCAGCCTGACAGGGAGAACGTATGGCTACACCTTC.

V is TRBV27 and J is TRBJ1-1; D gene uncertain. Germline assignment: CDR1 MNHEY and CDR2 SMNVEV (reference sequence). V was clipped by 5 bases and J by 3 bases, with 7 bases between them. The CDR3 is 12 residues long. The CDR3 region is CASSRTYTEAFF. Written as DNA, the CDR3 is TGTGCCAGCAGTCGGACGTACACTGAAGCTTTCTTT.

The chain joins TRBV7-2 to TRBJ2-1, with D perhaps TRBD2 (6 bases). The germline gives CDR1 SGHTA, CDR2 FQGNSA. V was trimmed by 5 bases and J by 5 bases, leaving 19 bases between them. The CDR3 has 16 amino acids. The CDR3 reads CASSDGLARVDNEQFF. The CDR3 DNA reads TGTGCCAGCAGCGACGGCCTAGCGCGAGTCGACAATGAGCAGTTCTTC.

V and J are TRBV13 and TRBJ2-7, with 12 nucleotides matching TRBD2. The CDR3 extends over 14 amino acids. Germline-derived CDR1 and CDR2 are PRHDT and FYEKMQ (reference sequence). V was pared by 4 bases and J by 6 bases, with 4 bases of the junction left unmatched. CDR3 sequence (DNA): TGTGCCAGCAGCTCCACTAGCGGGAGGATCGAGCAGTACTTC. Translated: CASSSTSGRIEQYF.

The chain couples TRBV6-5 to TRBJ1-1, with D perhaps TRBD1 (5 bases). There are 14 residues in the CDR3. Germline CDR1 MNHEY, CDR2 SVGAGI. Deletions cut 5 bases from V and 1 base from J, with 11 bases between. The CDR3 bases are TGTGCCAGCAGTACCAGGGCGCCGAACACTGAAGCTTTCTTT. Its protein product is CASSTRAPNTEAFF.

This clone was picked up a small number of times. The chain employs TRBV5-1 and TRBJ2-3; possible D gene TRBD2, 6 bases. Germline V lookup: CDR1 SGHRS, CDR2 YFSETQ. This CDR3 spans 13 amino acids. Trimming stripped 5 bases from V and 1 base from J, with 8 bases between. The DNA of the CDR3 is TGCGCCAGCAGACCGGGAGGCACAGATACGCAGTATTTT. It yields the protein CASRPGGTDTQYF.

V is TRBV7-2 and J is TRBJ1-4; D is unresolved. CDR3 length: 14 residues. Germline lookup yields CDR1 SGHTA and CDR2 FQGNSA. The V end lost 5 bases, the J end lost 2 bases, and 9 bases lay between the germline ends. The CDR3 DNA reads as TGTGCCAGCAGCCACTCTGGGACTAATGAAAAACTGTTTTTT. Translation gives CASSHSGTNEKLFF.

The rearrangement uses TRBV20-1 and TRBJ2-1; D perhaps matches TRBD1 (6 bases). CDR1 and CDR2 from the germline V gene are DFQATT and SNEGSKA (reference sequence). This CDR3 is built from 11 residues. Between the trimmed V and J ends, which lost 6 bases and 5 bases, there was a span of 8 bases. The CDR3 region is CSAKGDNEQFF. The CDR3 region has the DNA TGCAGTGCAAAGGGGGACAATGAGCAGTTCTTC.